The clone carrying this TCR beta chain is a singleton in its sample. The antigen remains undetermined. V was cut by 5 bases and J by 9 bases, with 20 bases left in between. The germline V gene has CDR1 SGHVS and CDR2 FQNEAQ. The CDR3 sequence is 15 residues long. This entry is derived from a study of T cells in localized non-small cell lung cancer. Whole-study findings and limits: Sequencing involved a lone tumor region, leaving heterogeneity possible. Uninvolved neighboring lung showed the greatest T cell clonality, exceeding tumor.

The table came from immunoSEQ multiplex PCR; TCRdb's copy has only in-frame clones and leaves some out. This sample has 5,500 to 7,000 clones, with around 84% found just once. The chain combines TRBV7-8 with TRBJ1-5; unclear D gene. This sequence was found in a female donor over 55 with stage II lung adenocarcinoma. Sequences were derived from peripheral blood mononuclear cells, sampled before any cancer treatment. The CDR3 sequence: CASSPDRGVSRPQHF. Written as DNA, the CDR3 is TGTGCCAGCAGCCCAGACCGCGGGGTTTCTCGGCCCCAGCATTTT.